The T cell receptor beta chain described here comes from a study of blood T cells in healthy people across ages. Every donor gave about 9 milliliters of peripheral blood. Each sample yielded at least 6.5 million isolated PBMCs. A J-beta primer mix and a sample-barcoded 5' primer were used in a second PCR of about 6 to 12 cycles. TCRdb reanalysed the 5' RACE reads using MiXCR and keeps one entry per CDR3 protein. The sample gives a few hundred thousand distinct CDR3 sequences, 50% to 60% of which show up once; approximately 51% is in the top ten. This clonotype was counted a few times. Its target is not known. Study-wide findings and caveats: Naive and antigen-experienced cells were not separated, limiting conclusive comparison.

The CDR3 extends over 14 amino acids. Trimming removed 6 bases from V and 7 bases from J, with 18 bases in between. Sequencing was carried out using blood. This sequence was found in a man in his fifties or sixties in good health. The rearrangement uses TRBV12-3 or TRBV12-4 and TRBJ1-2; no clear D gene. The CDR3 protein is CASSPSGEMIGYTF. The CDR3 DNA sequence: TGTGCCAGCAGCCCATCGGGCGAGATGATTGGCTACACCTTC.